Presented here are 22 T cell receptor beta chains from one specimen sequenced in a study of monozygotic twins with inflammatory bowel disease. TCRdb reanalyzed the 5' RACE reads and collapses them to one entry per CDR3 protein, without DNA. Its listing shows some 330,000 distinct CDR3 sequences. Input material: blood. Source of these receptors: a human donor with ulcerative colitis or Crohn's disease, or a healthy co-twin of an affected twin (not recorded which).

The chain carries TRBV29-1 and TRBJ1-1; TCRdb picks TRBD1, but there is no DNA to check that call. The CDR3 length is 12 residues. CDR1 is SQVTM, CDR2 ANQGSEA, per germline. The CDR3 loop reads CSVKTGDTEAFF. Supplemented by reference TRBV29-1 and TRBJ1-1, the full variable domain reads SAVISQKPSRDICQRGTSLTIQCQVDSQVTMMFWYRQQPGQSLTLIATANQGSEATYESGFVIDKFPISRPNLTFSTLTVSNMSPEDSSIYLCSVKTGDTEAFFGQGTRLTVV.

The chain combines TRBV15 with TRBJ1-5. This CDR3 spans 13 amino acids. Germline V gene data show CDR1 as LNHNV and CDR2 as YYDKDF (reference sequence). CDR3 protein: CATSRATYQPQHF.

J is TRBJ2-1 and V is TRBV9; there is no DNA to check the TCRdb D call of TRBD2. The germline gives CDR1 SGDLS, CDR2 YYNGEE. This CDR3 has 15 amino acids. The CDR3 is CASSVVSGLAVEQFF.

V is TRBV12-3 or TRBV12-4 and J is TRBJ1-3; TCRdb selects TRBD1, and the lack of DNA leaves this call unchecked. This CDR3 has 14 residues. CDR3 amino acids: CASSHTGSGNTIYF.

V usage is TRBV5-4 and J usage is TRBJ2-7; TCRdb outputs TRBD2, but without DNA this stays unchecked. Germline V gives CDR1 SGHNT, CDR2 YYREEE (reference sequence). The CDR3 runs to 12 residues. The CDR3 loop is CASSLVAREQYF.

The rearrangement links TRBV7-2 to TRBJ2-1. This CDR3 is built from 15 residues. The germline V gene has CDR1 SGHTA and CDR2 FQGNSA. CDR3 in amino acids: CASSLMLGSYNEQFF. Together with reference TRBV7-2 and TRBJ2-1, the CDR3 gives the full variable domain: GAGVSQSPSNKVTEKGKDVELRCDPISGHTALYWYRQSLGQGLEFLIYFQGNSAPDKSGLPSDRFSAERTGGSVSTLTIQRTQQEDSAVYLCASSLMLGSYNEQFFGPGTRLTVL.

The chain is built from TRBV3-1 and TRBJ1-1; the TCRdb D gene call, TRBD1, has no DNA to confirm it. Germline V gene sequence: CDR1 LGHDT, CDR2 YNNKEL (reference sequence). CDR3 length: 15 amino acids. CDR3 residues: CASSLGQSMNTEAFF.

The gene calls are TRBV3-1 and TRBJ1-2; the D call of TRBD1 rests on TCRdb alone, since no DNA is present to check it. The CDR3 spans 14 residues. The germline CDR1 and CDR2 sequences are LGHDT and YNNKEL (reference sequence). The CDR3 protein is CASSQDPLRYGYTF.

The CDR3 sequence is CAWSVGQGRHEQYF. The rearrangement joins TRBV30 to TRBJ2-7. The germline V gene has CDR1 GTSNPN and CDR2 SVGIG (reference sequence). CDR3 length: 14 residues.

This CDR3 is CASRRTGTWFF. V gene TRBV28 combines with J gene TRBJ2-1; TCRdb proposes TRBD1, but this gene call is untestable without DNA. Germline assignment: CDR1 MDHEN and CDR2 SYDVKM. CDR3 length: 11 residues.

This chain uses TRBV12-3 or TRBV12-4 with TRBJ1-1. The length of the CDR3 is 11 residues. The CDR3 here is CASSTRSEAFF.

The genes are TRBV12-3 or TRBV12-4 and TRBJ2-5; as DNA is missing, the TRBD2 call by TCRdb cannot be tested. This CDR3 is built from 11 residues. This CDR3 is CATALGETQYF.

J is TRBJ2-1 and V is TRBV5-6; TCRdb proposes TRBD2, but this gene call is untestable without DNA. This CDR3 has 12 amino acids. CDR1 and CDR2 from the germline V gene are SGHDT and YYEEEE. The CDR3 sequence: CASSLVSTSPFF.

The V and J genes are TRBV28 and TRBJ2-5; TCRdb's D gene call, TRBD2, goes unchecked for lack of DNA. Germline V CDR1 and CDR2: MDHEN, SYDVKM. The CDR3 loop spans 16 amino acids. The CDR3 loop reads CASSITPGLAVETQYF.

The chain has TRBV7-2 and TRBJ2-7. The CDR3 sequence is 15 residues long. CDR1 SGHTA and CDR2 FQGNSA come from the germline V gene. The CDR3 loop reads CASSSASQFSYEQYF. The full variable domain, in which reference TRBV7-2 and TRBJ2-7 provide the parts outside the CDR3, is GAGVSQSPSNKVTEKGKDVELRCDPISGHTALYWYRQSLGQGLEFLIYFQGNSAPDKSGLPSDRFSAERTGGSVSTLTIQRTQQEDSAVYLCASSSASQFSYEQYFGPGTRLTVT.

The chain combines TRBV20-1 with TRBJ1-6; with no DNA, the TCRdb D assignment of TRBD1 cannot be verified. The CDR3 sequence is 16 residues long. The germline V gene has CDR1 DFQATT and CDR2 SNEGSKA (reference sequence). CDR3 sequence: CSARRDRVDYNSPLHF.

The chain has TRBV4-3 and TRBJ2-7; TCRdb picks TRBD1, but there is no DNA to check that call. Germline V CDR1 and CDR2: LGHNA, YSLEER. This CDR3 is 17 amino acids long. CDR3 sequence reads: CASSSRGGTAIAYEQYF.

The V gene is TRBV11-1, the J gene TRBJ2-1. The CDR3 loop spans 19 amino acids. CDR1 is SGHAT and CDR2 is FQDESV in the germline V gene (reference sequence). CDR3 in amino acids: CASSLALSYFLSSYNEQFF.

CDR3 residues: CASSPNWGTVNTGELFF. V is TRBV14 and J is TRBJ2-2; TCRdb's assignment of TRBD1 cannot be checked, as there is no DNA. The CDR3 totals 17 residues. Germline CDR1 SGHDN, CDR2 FVKESK. The complete variable domain, with remaining parts taken from reference TRBV14 and TRBJ2-2, reads EAGVTQFPSHSVIEKGQTVTLRCDPISGHDNLYWYRRVMGKEIKFLLHFVKESKQDESGMPNNRFLAERTGGTYSTLKVQPAELEDSGVYFCASSPNWGTVNTGELFFGEGSRLTVL.

The rearrangement joins TRBV7-2 to TRBJ2-1. This CDR3 comprises 14 residues. CDR1 and CDR2 from the germline V gene are SGHTA and FQGNSA. The CDR3 protein is CASSPRTAYREQFF.

The chain carries TRBV28 and TRBJ2-1. The CDR3 is made up of 14 amino acids. Germline CDR1 MDHEN, CDR2 SYDVKM. The CDR3 loop is CASSLHTVNNEQFF.

CDR3 residues: CASSYSLGGYGYTF. This sequence joins TRBV6-5 and TRBJ1-2; checking the TCRdb D call of TRBD1 is not possible without DNA. CDR1 and CDR2 from the germline V gene are MNHEY and SVGAGI. This CDR3 spans 14 amino acids.